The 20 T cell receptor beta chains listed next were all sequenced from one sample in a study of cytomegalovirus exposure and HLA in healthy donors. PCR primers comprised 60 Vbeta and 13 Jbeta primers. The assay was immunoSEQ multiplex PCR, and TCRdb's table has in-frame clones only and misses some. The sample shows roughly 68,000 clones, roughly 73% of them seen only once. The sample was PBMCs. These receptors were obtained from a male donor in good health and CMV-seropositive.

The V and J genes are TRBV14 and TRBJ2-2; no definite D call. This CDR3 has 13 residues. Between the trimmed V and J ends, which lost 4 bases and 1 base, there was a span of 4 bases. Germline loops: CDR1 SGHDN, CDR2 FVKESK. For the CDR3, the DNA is TGTGCCAGCAGCCCTCTGAACACCGGGGAGCTGTTTTTT. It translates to CASSPLNTGELFF.

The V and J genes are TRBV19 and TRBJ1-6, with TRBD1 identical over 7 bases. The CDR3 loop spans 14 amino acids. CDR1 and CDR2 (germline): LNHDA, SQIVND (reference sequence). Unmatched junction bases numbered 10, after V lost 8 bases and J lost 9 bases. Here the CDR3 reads CASADRTLTSPLHF. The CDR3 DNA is TGTGCCAGTGCGGACAGGACGCTTACTTCACCCCTCCACTTT. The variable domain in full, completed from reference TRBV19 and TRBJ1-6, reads DGGITQSPKYLFRKEGQNVTLSCEQNLNHDAMYWYRQDPGQGLRLIYYSQIVNDFQKGDIAEGYSVSREKKESFPLTVTSAQKNPTAFYLCASADRTLTSPLHFGNGTRLTVT.

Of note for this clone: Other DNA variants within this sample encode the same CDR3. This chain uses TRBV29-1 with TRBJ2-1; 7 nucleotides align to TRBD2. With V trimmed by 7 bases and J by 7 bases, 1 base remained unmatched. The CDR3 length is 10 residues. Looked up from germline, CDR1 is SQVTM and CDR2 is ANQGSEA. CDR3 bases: TGCAGCGGGGGGGGGAATGAGCAGTTCTTC. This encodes CSGGGNEQFF.

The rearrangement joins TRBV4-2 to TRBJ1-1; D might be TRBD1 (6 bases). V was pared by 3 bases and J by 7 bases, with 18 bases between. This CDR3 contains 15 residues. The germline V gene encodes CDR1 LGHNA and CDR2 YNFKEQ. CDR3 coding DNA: TGTGCCAGCAGCCAGGATAGGGACACTCTGATTGAAGCTTTCTTT. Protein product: CASSQDRDTLIEAFF.

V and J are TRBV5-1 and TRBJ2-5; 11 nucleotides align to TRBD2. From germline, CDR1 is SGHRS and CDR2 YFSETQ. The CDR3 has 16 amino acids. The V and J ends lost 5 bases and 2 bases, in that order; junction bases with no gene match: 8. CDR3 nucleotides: TGCGCCAGCAGGCTCGATAGCGGGGGGGCTCAAGAGACCCAGTACTTC. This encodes CASRLDSGGAQETQYF.

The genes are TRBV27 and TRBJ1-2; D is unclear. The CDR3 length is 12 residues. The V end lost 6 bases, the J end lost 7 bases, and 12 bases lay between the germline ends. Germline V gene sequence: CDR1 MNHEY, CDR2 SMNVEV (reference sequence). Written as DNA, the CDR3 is TGTGCCAGCAGCTCCGGGAAACGTGGCTACACCTTC. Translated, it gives CASSSGKRGYTF.

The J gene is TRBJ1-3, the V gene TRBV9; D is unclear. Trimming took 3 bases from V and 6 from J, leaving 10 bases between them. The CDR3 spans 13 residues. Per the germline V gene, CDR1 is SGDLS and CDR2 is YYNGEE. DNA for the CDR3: TGTGCCAGCAGCGACGGGGTGACAAACACCATATATTTT. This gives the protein CASSDGVTNTIYF.

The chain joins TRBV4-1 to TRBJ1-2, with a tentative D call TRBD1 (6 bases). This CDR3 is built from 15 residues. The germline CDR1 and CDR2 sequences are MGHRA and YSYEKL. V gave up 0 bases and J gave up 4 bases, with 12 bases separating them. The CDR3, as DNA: TGCGCCAGCAGCCAAGATCAGGGGTTAGGCTATGGCTACACCTTC. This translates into CASSQDQGLGYGYTF.

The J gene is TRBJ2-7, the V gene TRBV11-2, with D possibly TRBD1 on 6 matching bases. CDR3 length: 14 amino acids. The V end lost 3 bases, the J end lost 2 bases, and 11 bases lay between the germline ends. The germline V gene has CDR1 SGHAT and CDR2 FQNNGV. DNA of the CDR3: TGTGCCAGCAGCTTCGCGACAGGCGCCTACGAGCAGTACTTC. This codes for CASSFATGAYEQYF.

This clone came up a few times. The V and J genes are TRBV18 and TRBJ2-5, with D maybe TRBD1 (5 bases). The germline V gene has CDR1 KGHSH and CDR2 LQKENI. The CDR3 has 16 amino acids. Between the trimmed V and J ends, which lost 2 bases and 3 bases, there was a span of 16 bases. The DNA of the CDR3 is TGTGCCAGCTCACCAATGATAATCGTAGGGGAAGAGACCCAGTACTTC. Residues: CASSPMIIVGEETQYF.

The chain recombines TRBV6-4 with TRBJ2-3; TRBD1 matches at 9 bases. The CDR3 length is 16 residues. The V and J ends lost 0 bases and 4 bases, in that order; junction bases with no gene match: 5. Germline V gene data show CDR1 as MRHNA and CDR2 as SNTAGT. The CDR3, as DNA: TGTGCCAGCAGTGACTCTACAGGGGGCGGTCCAGATACGCAGTATTTT. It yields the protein CASSDSTGGGPDTQYF.

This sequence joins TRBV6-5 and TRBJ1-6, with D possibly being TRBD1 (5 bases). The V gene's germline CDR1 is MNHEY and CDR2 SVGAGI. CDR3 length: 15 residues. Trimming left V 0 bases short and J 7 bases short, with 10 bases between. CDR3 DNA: TGTGCCAGCAGTTACTCGGGTCGGGGGAATTCACCCCTCCACTTT. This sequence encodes CASSYSGRGNSPLHF.

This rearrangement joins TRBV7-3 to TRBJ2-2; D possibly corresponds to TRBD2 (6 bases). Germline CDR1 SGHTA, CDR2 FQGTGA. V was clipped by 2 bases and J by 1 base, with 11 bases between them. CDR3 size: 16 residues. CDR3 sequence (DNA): TGTGCCAGCAGCTTATCGGGACTCCAGAACACCGGGGAGCTGTTTTTT. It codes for CASSLSGLQNTGELFF.

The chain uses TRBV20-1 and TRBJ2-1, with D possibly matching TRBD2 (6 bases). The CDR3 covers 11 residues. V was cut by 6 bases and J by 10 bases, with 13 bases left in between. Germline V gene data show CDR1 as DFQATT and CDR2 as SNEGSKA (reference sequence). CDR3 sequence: CSARRLEEQFF. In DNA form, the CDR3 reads TGCAGTGCACGCCGACTAGAAGAGCAGTTCTTC.

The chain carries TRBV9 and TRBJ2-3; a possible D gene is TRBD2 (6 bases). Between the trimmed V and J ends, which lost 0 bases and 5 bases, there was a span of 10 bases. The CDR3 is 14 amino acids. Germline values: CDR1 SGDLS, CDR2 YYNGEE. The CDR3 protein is CASSVGRGGDTQYF. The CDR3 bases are TGTGCCAGCAGCGTAGGGCGGGGAGGAGATACGCAGTATTTT.

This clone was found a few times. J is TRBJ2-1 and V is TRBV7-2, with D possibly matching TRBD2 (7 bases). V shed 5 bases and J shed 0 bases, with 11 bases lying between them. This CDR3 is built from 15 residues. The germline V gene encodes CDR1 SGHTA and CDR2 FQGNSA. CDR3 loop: CASSRGGSSYNEQFF. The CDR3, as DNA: TGTGCCAGCAGCCGCGGGGGCTCCTCCTACAATGAGCAGTTCTTC.

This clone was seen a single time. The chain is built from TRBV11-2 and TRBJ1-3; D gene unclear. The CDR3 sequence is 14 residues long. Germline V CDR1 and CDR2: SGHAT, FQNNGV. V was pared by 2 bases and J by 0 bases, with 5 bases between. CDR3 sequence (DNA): TGTGCCAGCAGCTTATCACTCTCTGGAAACACCATATATTTT. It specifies CASSLSLSGNTIYF. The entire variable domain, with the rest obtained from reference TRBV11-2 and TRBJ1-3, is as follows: EAGVAQSPRYKIIEKRQSVAFWCNPISGHATLYWYQQILGQGPKLLIQFQNNGVVDDSQLPKDRFSAERLKGVDSTLKIQPAKLEDSAVYLCASSLSLSGNTIYFGEGSWLTVV.

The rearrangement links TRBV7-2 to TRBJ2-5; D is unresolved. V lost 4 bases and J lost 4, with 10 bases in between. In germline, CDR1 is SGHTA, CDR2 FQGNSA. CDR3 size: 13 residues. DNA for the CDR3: TGTGCCAGCAGCTGGCCAGGAAGAGAGACCCAGTACTTC. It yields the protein CASSWPGRETQYF.

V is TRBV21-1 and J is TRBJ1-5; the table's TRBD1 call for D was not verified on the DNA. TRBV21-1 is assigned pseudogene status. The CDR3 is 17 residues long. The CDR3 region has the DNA TGTGCCAGCAGCACCTTTTTCAGTGGGCAAGGCAATCAGCCCCAGCATTTT. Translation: CASSTFFSGQGNQPQHF.

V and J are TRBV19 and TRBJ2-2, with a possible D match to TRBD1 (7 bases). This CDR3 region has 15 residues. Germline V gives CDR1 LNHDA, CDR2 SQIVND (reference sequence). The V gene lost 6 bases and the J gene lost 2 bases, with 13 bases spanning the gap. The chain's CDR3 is CASRKTGTNTGELFF. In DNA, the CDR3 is TGTGCCAGTAGGAAGACAGGGACTAACACCGGGGAGCTGTTTTTT.